This T cell receptor (beta chain) was obtained from a study of a mutant IDH1 vaccine in newly diagnosed glioma. Study-wide context: Vaccine administration was initiated 4-6 weeks following radiotherapy alone, or with temozolomide cycles.

This sample's time point: week 5, during vaccination. Vaccination used 300 ug of mutant IDH1 20-mer peptide per dose, with topical imiquimod. The CDR3 has 15 residues. The V and J ends lost 1 base and 1 base, in that order; junction bases with no gene match: 2. CDR1 and CDR2 from the germline V gene are LNHNV and YYDKDF (reference sequence). Assay: immunoSEQ multiplex PCR; the TCRdb copy retains only in-frame clones and omits some. Of around 56,000 clones in the sample, about 86% were seen once. This clone was recorded a few times. Antigen: not known. The material sequenced was PBMCs, taken from a glioma patient whose treatment included an IDH1 peptide vaccine. The chain employs TRBV15 and TRBJ2-3; TRBD1 matches at 7 bases. This sequence was found in a man aged 30 to 39 with glioma. The CDR3 DNA reads as TGTGCCACCAGCAGAGTAGGGACAGGCACAGATACGCAGTATTTT. Its translation: CATSRVGTGTDTQYF.